This is a list of T cell receptor beta chains from one sample in a study of blood T cell repertoires in COVID-19. Produced via immunoSEQ multiplex PCR; TCRdb's table is partial and in-frame only. The table includes tens of thousands of clones, around 80% detected once. What was sequenced was peripheral blood. The receptors here all came from a human donor in a cohort sampled during active COVID-19. Both conserved end residues are part of each CDR3. A D gene is named only where the DNA matches it firmly. Expanded clones are given a class, and other clones once, few, many or no size at all.

J | D | size | V | length | DNA | CDR3
TRBJ2-2 | . | . | TRBV15 | 16 | TGTGCCACCAGCAGAGGTCGCCAGGGTAACACCGGGGAGCTGTTTTTT | CATSRGRQGNTGELFF
TRBJ2-4 | . | . | TRBV7-3 | 14 | TGTGCCAGCAGCCCAGATTATTCCAAAAACATTCAGTACTTC | CASSPDYSKNIQYF
TRBJ2-5 | TRBD1 | . | TRBV2 | 13 | TGTGCCAGCAGGGGACAGGTCCAAGAGACCCAGTACTTC | CASRGQVQETQYF
TRBJ1-4 | . | . | TRBV18 | 15 | TGTGCCAGCTCACCCTCAACAGGGCCGGTGGAAAAACTGTTTTTT | CASSPSTGPVEKLFF
TRBJ2-1 | . | once | TRBV7-2 | 16 | TGTGCCAGCAGCCTTCATGGCGGCTCCTCCTACAATGAGCAGTTCTTC | CASSLHGGSSYNEQFF
TRBJ1-3 | . | . | TRBV6-4 | 16 | TGTGCCAGCAGAAGTGGAGCGGGGTTTACTGGAAACACCATATATTTT | CASRSGAGFTGNTIYF
TRBJ1-1 | TRBD1 | . | TRBV12-3/TRBV12-4 | 13 | TGTGCCAGCAGCTCGGGACAGGTCACTGAAGCTTTCTTT | CASSSGQVTEAFF
TRBJ1-5 | TRBD1 | . | TRBV28 | 15 | TGTGCCAGCAGTTTATCCGTCAGGGGGGAGCAGCCCCAGCATTTT | CASSLSVRGEQPQHF
TRBJ2-7 | TRBD1 | . | TRBV28 | 17 | TGTGCCAGCAGAATCCGAAACGCGGGACAGGGTAGGTACGAGCAGTACTTC | CASRIRNAGQGRYEQYF
TRBJ1-5 | TRBD1 | few | TRBV18 | 14 | TGTGCCAGCTCACCACGACAGGGGGGGGAGCCCCAGCATTTT | CASSPRQGGEPQHF
TRBJ1-2 | . | . | TRBV27 | 13 | TGTGCCAGCAGTGCGCTGGGCACGGGGGGCTACACCTTC | CASSALGTGGYTF
TRBJ1-5 | . | . | TRBV19 | 17 | TGTGCCAGTAGTATACCGTTTGGCAGGCTCGGCAATCAGCCCCAGCATTTT | CASSIPFGRLGNQPQHF
TRBJ2-3 | TRBD1 | . | TRBV6-6 | 17 | TGTGCCAGCAGTCCCCGCTCCGGGACAGTCTACACAGATACGCAGTATTTT | CASSPRSGTVYTDTQYF